The 23 T cell receptor beta chains reported below all come from one sample, sequenced in a study of blood T cells in healthy people across ages. For the second PCR, which ran for 7 to 11 cycles, a sample-barcoded 5' primer and a J-beta primer mix were used. TCRdb reprocessed the 5' RACE reads via MiXCR and lists one record per CDR3 protein. Of under 2,000,000 distinct CDR3 sequences in the sample, about 49% were seen once. Specimen: blood. Every receptor here comes from a middle-aged woman in good health.

The rearrangement links TRBV4-3 to TRBJ2-3; D ambiguous. The V gene lost 0 bases and the J gene lost 4 bases, with 14 bases spanning the gap. Per germline, CDR1 LGHNA and CDR2 YSLEER. This CDR3 spans 16 amino acids. The CDR3 nucleotides are TGCGCCAGCAGCCAAGATTCGGGTCGTAGGCCAGATACGCAGTATTTT. This translates into CASSQDSGRRPDTQYF.

This clonotype appeared once. The chain joins TRBV18 to TRBJ2-5, with TRBD1 matching over 7 bases. CDR1 is KGHSH and CDR2 is LQKENI in the germline V gene. V lost 3 bases and J lost 13; bases outside the gene matches: 14. The CDR3 length is 14 residues. The CDR3 loop reads CASSPVGSGDSMYF. Here the CDR3 DNA reads TGTGCCAGCTCACCGGTGGGGTCTGGGGACAGTATGTACTTC.

V is TRBV18 and J is TRBJ2-5; the match to TRBD1 covers 9 bases. The J call may be in error: the DNA end matches TRBJ2-7 better. CDR3 length: 15 amino acids. Germline V gene sequence: CDR1 KGHSH, CDR2 LQKENI. The CDR3 nucleotides read TGTGCCAGCTCCCCTTCACAGGGGGCTGTCGACGAGCAGTACTTC. Amino acids: CASSPSQGAVDEQYF.

The V gene is TRBV24-1, the J gene TRBJ1-2, with TRBD1 as a possible D gene (5 bases). CDR3 size: 14 residues. Germline CDR1 KGHDR, CDR2 SFDVKD. The germline V and J ends were trimmed by 5 bases and 2 bases, with 11 bases remaining between them. Here the CDR3 DNA reads TGTGCCACCAGTGGTCGGGGCGCGAACTATGGCTACACCTTC. Residues: CATSGRGANYGYTF.

This clonotype was seen ten or more times. The chain uses TRBV29-1 and TRBJ2-5; TRBD1 matches at 8 bases. V dropped 6 bases and J dropped 3; count of bases not matched to a gene: 6. Germline V lookup: CDR1 SQVTM, CDR2 ANQGSEA. The CDR3 consists of 13 residues. The CDR3 is CSVDRTGKETQYF. DNA for the CDR3: TGCAGCGTCGATAGGACAGGGAAAGAGACCCAGTACTTC.

This sequence joins TRBV5-1 and TRBJ2-3; D may be TRBD2 (6 bases). In germline, CDR1 is SGHRS, CDR2 YFSETQ. CDR3 length: 16 residues. The germline V and J ends were trimmed by 3 bases and 4 bases, with 18 bases remaining between them. The CDR3 coding sequence is TGCGCCAGCAGCTCGGGGGAGAATAGCGTCCCAGATACGCAGTATTTT. Protein product: CASSSGENSVPDTQYF.

The J gene is TRBJ2-2, the V gene TRBV4-2, with 8 bases fitting TRBD2. Germline values: CDR1 LGHNA, CDR2 YNFKEQ. Germline trimming cut 4 bases from V and 1 base from J; bases unmatched to any gene: 5. The CDR3 loop spans 16 amino acids. This CDR3 is CASSPGGGRNTGELFF. CDR3 bases: TGTGCCAGCAGCCCCGGGGGGGGCAGGAACACCGGGGAGCTGTTTTTT.

This chain connects TRBV3-1 to TRBJ2-1; D may be TRBD1 (5 bases). This CDR3 contains 12 residues. Trimming cost V 4 bases and J 13 bases, with 14 bases left between them. Per the germline V gene, CDR1 is LGHDT and CDR2 is YNNKEL (reference sequence). CDR3 sequence reads: CASSRGRVVQFF. The CDR3 DNA reads TGTGCCAGCAGCCGAGGCAGGGTGGTCCAGTTCTTC.

This clonotype appeared a few times. The rearrangement links TRBV25-1 to TRBJ2-5; no reliable D call. Trimming took 2 bases from V and 2 from J, leaving 15 bases between them. CDR3 length: 16 residues. CDR1 and CDR2 (germline): MGHDK, SYGVNS. In DNA form, the CDR3 reads TGTGCCAGCAGTGAAACGCACGTGGGCTGGCAAGAGACCCAGTACTTC. This encodes CASSETHVGWQETQYF.

The rearrangement links TRBV18 to TRBJ2-7; the D gene is possibly TRBD2 (5 bases). The DNA matches TRBJ2-5 better at its end, which makes the J call doubtful. Germline V gene sequence: CDR1 KGHSH, CDR2 LQKENI. CDR3 length: 15 residues. The CDR3 spells CASSPPVGSEETQYF. Here the CDR3 DNA reads TGTGCCAGCTCACCACCGGTTGGGAGCGAAGAGACCCAGTACTTC.

This clonotype was seen a few times. The chain recombines TRBV20-1 with TRBJ1-5; D might be TRBD1 (6 bases). The CDR3 runs 14 residues. V shed 6 bases and J shed 7 bases, with 19 bases lying between them. Germline loops: CDR1 DFQATT, CDR2 SNEGSKA (reference sequence). Here the CDR3 DNA reads TGCAGTGCCCAATTCCAGGGAGGGGGGCAGCCCCAGCATTTT. This sequence encodes CSAQFQGGGQPQHF.

The chain links TRBV5-1 to TRBJ2-5; weak D call: TRBD2 (6 bases). V gave up 4 bases and J gave up 11 bases, with 18 bases separating them. CDR3 length: 13 residues. Germline V CDR1 and CDR2: SGHRS, YFSETQ. CDR3: CASSVEGPDGQYF. The DNA of the CDR3 is TGCGCCAGCAGCGTGGAGGGTCCGGACGGGCAGTACTTC. Together with reference TRBV5-1 and TRBJ2-5, the CDR3 gives the full variable domain: KAGVTQTPRYLIKTRGQQVTLSCSPISGHRSVSWYQQTPGQGLQFLFEYFSETQRNKGNFPGRFSGRQFSNSRSEMNVSTLELGDSALYLCASSVEGPDGQYFGPGTRLLVL.

The rearrangement uses TRBV20-1 and TRBJ2-3; D gene uncertain. Per the germline V gene, CDR1 is DFQATT and CDR2 is SNEGSKA (reference sequence). CDR3 length equals 11 residues. V was shortened by 5 bases and J by 5 bases, with 8 bases between the two germline ends. CDR3 DNA sequence: TGCAGTGCTGTATTTGGAGATACGCAGTATTTT. Translating gives CSAVFGDTQYF.

V usage is TRBV4-1 and J usage is TRBJ1-1; 8 bases line up with TRBD1. The CDR3 runs 15 residues. After removal of 3 bases from V and 1 base from J, the junction contained 4 bases not matched to a gene. Germline CDR1 reads MGHRA; CDR2 reads YSYEKL. For the CDR3, the DNA is TGCGCCAGCAGCCACCAACAGGGGGAGAACACTGAAGCTTTCTTT. Its translation is CASSHQQGENTEAFF.

The rearrangement uses TRBV25-1 and TRBJ2-3; 7 nucleotides align to TRBD2. This CDR3 region has 16 residues. The germline gives CDR1 MGHDK, CDR2 SYGVNS. Unmatched junction bases numbered 10, after V lost 5 bases and J lost 2 bases. The CDR3 coding sequence is TGTGCCAGCAGTAGCTTCGGGGGGTGGAACACAGATACGCAGTATTTT. This sequence encodes CASSSFGGWNTDTQYF.

In this sample, this clonotype turned up a few times. The V and J genes are TRBV7-2 and TRBJ1-2, with D hard to call. CDR3 size: 15 residues. V dropped 4 bases and J dropped 1 base, with 13 bases sitting between them. Germline V CDR1 and CDR2: SGHTA, FQGNSA. CDR3 region: CASSSPRRINYGYTF. In DNA, the CDR3 is TGTGCCAGCAGCTCCCCTAGACGGATTAACTATGGCTACACCTTC.

This clonotype occurred a few times. V usage is TRBV7-2 and J usage is TRBJ2-3, with unresolved D. Germline lookup yields CDR1 SGHTA and CDR2 FQGNSA. This CDR3 contains 17 residues. The germline V and J ends were trimmed by 5 bases and 7 bases, with 25 bases remaining between them. The CDR3 loop reads CASSRAGTKGIDNTQYF. CDR3 coding DNA: TGTGCCAGCAGCCGCGCAGGCACAAAGGGAATAGATAATACGCAGTATTTT.

This sequence joins TRBV12-3 or TRBV12-4 and TRBJ1-2, with D unclear. The ends were cut back, 6 bases at V and 8 bases at J, with 10 bases in the middle. CDR3 length: 11 residues. CDR3 nucleotide sequence: TGTGCCAGCAGAGGTCTAGGGGGCTACACCTTC. Protein: CASRGLGGYTF.

This clonotype is a singleton in its sample. The chain couples TRBV4-1 to TRBJ2-1; 8 bases agree with TRBD1. V shed 0 bases and J 2 bases; nucleotides not matched to a gene: 9. The CDR3 contains 18 residues. Looked up from germline, CDR1 is MGHRA and CDR2 is YSYEKL. This CDR3 reads CASSQERDRGRAYNEQFF. The CDR3 DNA reads TGCGCCAGCAGCCAAGAGCGCGACAGGGGCCGCGCCTACAATGAGCAGTTCTTC.

The J gene is TRBJ2-4, the V gene TRBV7-2; 9 bases are shared with TRBD1. The germline CDR1 and CDR2 sequences are SGHTA and FQGNSA. This CDR3 region has 13 residues. With V trimmed by 5 bases and J by 13 bases, 9 bases remained unmatched. CDR3 region: CASSRDRVAEQYF. CDR3 coding DNA: TGTGCCAGCAGCCGGGACAGGGTGGCTGAGCAGTACTTC.

This clonotype was found a few times. This chain links TRBV29-1 with TRBJ2-1; the D gene is possibly TRBD1 (6 bases). V gave up 0 bases and J gave up 4 bases, with 19 bases separating them. The CDR3 has 17 residues. CDR1 SQVTM and CDR2 ANQGSEA come from the germline V gene. The CDR3 sequence: CSVEDQKTGHRYNEQFF. DNA of the CDR3: TGCAGCGTTGAAGATCAGAAGACAGGTCATAGGTACAATGAGCAGTTCTTC.

This chain connects TRBV4-3 to TRBJ2-7; 9 nucleotides match TRBD1. Trimming at V came to 4 bases and at J to 2 bases, leaving 9 bases not matched to a gene. Germline CDR1 LGHNA, CDR2 YSLEER. The CDR3 spans 16 residues. The CDR3 spells CASSPGRDREPYEQYF. CDR3 nucleotide sequence: TGCGCCAGCAGCCCGGGCCGGGACAGGGAGCCCTACGAGCAGTACTTC.

This chain connects TRBV4-2 to TRBJ1-1, with D tentatively TRBD1 (5 bases). Germline V CDR1 and CDR2: LGHNA, YNFKEQ. V was pared by 1 base and J by 4 bases, with 19 bases between. The CDR3 consists of 17 residues. CDR3: CASSQGEGRRGSTEAFF. CDR3 DNA: TGTGCCAGCAGCCAAGGGGAGGGGAGGCGAGGGAGCACTGAAGCTTTCTTT.